The rows below give T cell receptor beta chains drawn from one sample of a study of blood T cell repertoires in COVID-19. Profiling relied on immunoSEQ multiplex PCR, and the TCRdb table lists in-frame clones only, not all of them. The table shows 250,000 to 300,000 clones, with 80% to 90% occurring only once. The sample comprised peripheral blood. The receptors here all came from a woman in her 70s with COVID-19, enrolled during active disease. Both conserved end residues are part of each CDR3. D genes are given only for firm matches. Expanded clones get a size class; other rows say once, few or many, or leave the size out.

j_gene,d_gene,abundance,v_gene,CDR3aa,CDR3nt
TRBJ2-5,TRBD1,.,TRBV19,CASSVGTGQETQYF,TGTGCCAGTAGTGTCGGGACAGGCCAAGAGACCCAGTACTTC
TRBJ1-2,TRBD1,.,TRBV7-9,CASSQTDRGRGSYTF,TGTGCCAGCAGCCAAACTGACAGGGGTAGAGGGAGCTACACCTTC
TRBJ1-5,.,.,TRBV30,CAWSLGRGAQPQHF,TGTGCCTGGAGCCTGGGACGGGGGGCTCAGCCCCAGCATTTT
TRBJ2-1,TRBD2,.,TRBV27,CASSLGLAAYNEQFF,TGTGCCAGCAGTTTGGGACTAGCGGCCTACAATGAGCAGTTCTTC
TRBJ1-2,TRBD1,.,TRBV28,CASSFLPGQGGYTF,TGTGCCAGCAGTTTCCTTCCCGGACAGGGAGGCTACACCTTC
TRBJ1-2,.,few,TRBV19,CASSNDRFYGYTF,TGTGCCAGTAGCAACGACAGATTCTATGGCTACACCTTC
TRBJ1-1,.,.,TRBV19,CASSDVGSEAFF,TGTGCCAGTAGTGATGTGGGGAGTGAAGCTTTCTTT
TRBJ1-3,TRBD1,once,TRBV5-4,CASSPQGGGNTIYF,TGTGCCAGCAGCCCCCAGGGGGGTGGAAACACCATATATTTT
TRBJ2-5,.,.,TRBV4-2,CASSPSDRQETQYF,TGTGCCAGCAGCCCTTCGGACAGACAAGAGACCCAGTACTTC
TRBJ2-2,.,few,TRBV15,CATSRGGSARELFF,TGTGCCACCAGCAGAGGTGGGAGCGCGAGAGAGCTGTTTTTT
TRBJ2-3,TRBD2,.,TRBV5-1,CASSLITSGTDTQYF,TGCGCCAGCAGCTTGATCACTAGCGGGACAGATACGCAGTATTTT
TRBJ1-2,.,.,TRBV3-1/TRBV3-2,CASTSGGGGNYGYTF,TGTGCCAGCACCTCCGGGGGGGGTGGAAACTATGGCTACACCTTC
TRBJ1-5,.,.,TRBV27,CASSSQGYHQPQHF,TGTGCCAGCAGTTCCCAGGGTTATCATCAGCCCCAGCATTTT
TRBJ1-5,TRBD1,once,TRBV24-1,CATRGQGNQPQHF,TGTGCCACCAGGGGACAGGGCAATCAGCCCCAGCATTTT
TRBJ2-7,TRBD2,.,TRBV12-5,CASSSGSSYEQYF,TGTGCTAGCTCTAGCGGGAGTTCCTACGAGCAGTACTTC
TRBJ1-1,.,.,TRBV30,CAWNSGTQNTEAFF,TGTGCCTGGAACTCTGGGACACAGAACACTGAAGCTTTCTTT
TRBJ1-1,TRBD1,few,TRBV6-5,CASSYASGGQTEAFF,TGTGCCAGCAGTTACGCTTCAGGGGGCCAGACTGAAGCTTTCTTT
TRBJ1-1,.,.,TRBV12-3/TRBV12-4,CASSRDKAEAFF,TGTGCCAGCAGCCGGGACAAGGCTGAAGCTTTCTTT
TRBJ2-2,.,.,TRBV3-1/TRBV3-2,CASSPRTNTGELFF,TGTGCCAGCAGCCCCCGGACAAACACCGGGGAGCTGTTTTTT
TRBJ1-6,TRBD1,.,TRBV7-8,CASSFTGGSNSPLHF,TGTGCCAGCAGCTTTACAGGGGGCTCGAATTCACCCCTCCACTTT
TRBJ1-2,.,.,TRBV5-6,CASSLGGRPYGYTF,TGTGCCAGCAGCTTGGGAGGGCGCCCCTATGGCTACACCTTC
TRBJ1-1,TRBD1,.,TRBV5-1,CASSLQGMNTEAFF,TGCGCCAGCAGCTTACAGGGGATGAACACTGAAGCTTTCTTT
TRBJ2-7,.,.,TRBV5-4,CASSLNMEKYEQYF,TGTGCCAGCAGCTTGAATATGGAGAAATACGAGCAGTACTTC
TRBJ1-5,TRBD1,.,TRBV27,CASSLMGTGGWQPQHF,TGTGCCAGCAGTTTAATGGGGACAGGGGGCTGGCAGCCCCAGCATTTT
TRBJ1-6,.,.,TRBV12-3/TRBV12-4,CASSLAGDSPLHF,TGTGCCAGCAGTTTGGCAGGGGATTCACCCCTCCACTTT
TRBJ1-1,.,once,TRBV27,CASRPGGLNTEAFF,TGTGCCAGCAGGCCCGGGGGACTGAACACTGAAGCTTTCTTT
TRBJ2-7,.,once,TRBV11-2,CASSFIESGSREQYF,TGTGCCAGCAGTTTCATCGAATCGGGGTCTCGTGAGCAGTACTTC
TRBJ1-5,TRBD1,.,TRBV2,CASGRTGWDQPQHF,TGTGCCAGCGGAAGGACAGGGTGGGATCAGCCCCAGCATTTT
TRBJ2-2,TRBD1,.,TRBV4-3,CASSQDPRDSRELFF,TGCGCCAGCAGCCAAGATCCCAGGGACAGCCGGGAGCTGTTTTTT
TRBJ1-6,.,once,TRBV19,CASSMSRDYSPLHF,TGTGCCAGTAGTATGTCCAGGGACTATTCACCCCTCCACTTT
TRBJ2-6,TRBD1,.,TRBV13,CASSPRGRGANVLTF,TGTGCCAGCAGCCCCAGGGGGCGAGGGGCCAACGTCCTGACTTTC
TRBJ1-4,.,once,TRBV4-3,CASSQFRPGANEKLFF,TGCGCCAGCAGCCAATTCCGGCCAGGGGCTAATGAAAAACTGTTTTTT
TRBJ2-7,.,.,TRBV28,CASSYSSMEQYF,TGTGCCAGCAGCTACTCTAGCATGGAGCAGTACTTC
TRBJ1-6,TRBD1,.,TRBV2,CASSARQGANSPLHF,TGTGCCAGCAGCGCTAGACAGGGGGCAAATTCACCCCTCCACTTT
TRBJ2-1,.,.,TRBV11-3,CASSSQRINNEQFF,TGTGCCAGCAGCTCCCAGCGTATCAACAATGAGCAGTTCTTC
TRBJ2-2,TRBD1,once,TRBV7-6,CASSPYRDRASGELFF,TGTGCCAGCAGCCCATACCGGGACAGGGCGTCCGGGGAGCTGTTTTTT
TRBJ2-5,TRBD1,.,TRBV14,CASSQDHGQGGMTQYF,TGTGCCAGCAGCCAAGATCATGGACAGGGGGGAATGACCCAGTACTTC
TRBJ2-1,TRBD2,few,TRBV7-9,CASSATSGNYNEQFF,TGTGCCAGCAGCGCCACTAGCGGGAATTACAATGAGCAGTTCTTC
TRBJ2-4,.,.,TRBV11-2,CASSLGGLGDIQYF,TGTGCCAGCAGCTTAGGGGGGCTCGGAGACATTCAGTACTTC
TRBJ2-1,TRBD1,.,TRBV5-4,CASSLSTGGNEQFF,TGTGCCAGCAGCTTATCCACAGGGGGCAATGAGCAGTTCTTC
TRBJ2-7,.,.,TRBV5-5,CASSLAGGFSYEQYF,TGTGCCAGCAGCTTGGCTGGGGGGTTCTCCTACGAGCAGTACTTC
TRBJ1-3,.,.,TRBV5-1,CASSSGTTGNTIYF,TGCGCCAGCAGCAGCGGGACAACTGGAAACACCATATATTTT
TRBJ1-2,TRBD1,.,TRBV6-5,CASSYVTVRGRNGYTF,TGTGCCAGCAGTTATGTTACGGTGAGGGGGCGGAATGGCTACACCTTC
TRBJ1-1,.,.,TRBV5-4,CASSTQGLETEAFF,TGTGCCAGCAGCACTCAGGGTCTGGAAACTGAAGCTTTCTTT
TRBJ2-6,TRBD2,.,TRBV19,CASSIGGGGPFSGANVLTF,TGTGCCAGTAGTATAGGGGGCGGGGGGCCCTTCTCTGGGGCCAACGTCCTGACTTTC
TRBJ1-5,.,.,TRBV19,CASSIGQGNQPQHF,TGTGCCAGTAGTATAGGGCAGGGCAATCAGCCCCAGCATTTT
TRBJ2-7,.,.,TRBV29-1,CSVAMRQGYEQYF,TGCAGCGTTGCTATGAGGCAGGGCTACGAGCAGTACTTC
TRBJ2-1,.,.,TRBV21-1,CASSKGPGPFLSSYNEQFF,TGTGCCAGCAGCAAAGGCCCAGGGCCCTTTTTAAGCTCCTACAATGAGCAGTTCTTC
TRBJ2-1,TRBD2,.,TRBV30,CAWSPASGNSYNEQFF,TGTGCCTGGAGTCCAGCTAGCGGTAACTCCTACAATGAGCAGTTCTTC
TRBJ2-1,TRBD1,.,TRBV7-9,CASSRQGINEQFF,TGTGCCAGCAGCCGACAGGGGATCAATGAGCAGTTCTTC
TRBJ2-3,.,once,TRBV5-4,CASSLAEGGHTDTQYF,TGTGCCAGCAGCTTGGCCGAGGGGGGGCACACAGATACGCAGTATTTT
TRBJ2-7,TRBD2,.,TRBV14,CASSTGLAGHLEQYF,TGTGCCAGCAGCACCGGACTAGCGGGGCACTTAGAGCAGTACTTC